These 19 T cell receptor beta chains came from one sample sequenced in a study of identical twins (dated by TCRdb to 2016 to 2017). Library creation used 5' RACE. Sequenced on an Illumina HiSeq 2000. TCRdb passed the public sequencing reads through fastp at Q25 and MiXCR, retaining productive beta sequences. Rows are combined by CDR3 protein, so each entry shows the most common genes and DNA. This sample holds hundreds of thousands of distinct CDR3 sequences; around 24% were observed only once. Jointly, the top ten make up 0.4% to 0.6% of the sample. This sample was shared with a second study, whose subject was yellow fever vaccine responses in identical twins.

The specimen was CD4+ T cells sorted from blood. Receptors were obtained from a woman aged 18-29 years in good health.

In its sample, this clonotype was seen a few times. The chain joins TRBV10-3 to TRBJ2-4, with 9 bases matching TRBD1. There are 15 residues in the CDR3. With V trimmed by 6 bases and J by 7 bases, 10 bases remained unmatched. Germline assignment: CDR1 ENHRY and CDR2 SYGVKD. CDR3 sequence reads: CAISPGQGTRNIQYF. The DNA for the CDR3 is TGTGCCATCAGCCCGGGACAGGGTACCAGGAACATTCAGTACTTC.

A few counts support this clonotype. V gene TRBV7-2 combines with J gene TRBJ2-7, with D possibly TRBD1 on 7 matching bases. V was trimmed by 2 bases and J by 2 bases, leaving 13 bases between them. The CDR3 has 15 amino acids. Per the germline V gene, CDR1 is SGHTA and CDR2 is FQGNSA. As DNA, the CDR3 is TGTGCCAGCAGCTTATTTCCAGGGGGGCCCTACGAGCAGTACTTC. Translated, it gives CASSLFPGGPYEQYF.

This clonotype was recorded at least ten times. The genes are TRBV28 and TRBJ1-2; TRBD1 matches at 7 bases. The V gene's germline CDR1 is MDHEN and CDR2 SYDVKM. Trimming removed 5 bases from V and 4 bases from J; junction bases left unmatched: 4. The length of the CDR3 is 13 residues. CDR3 bases: TGTGCCAGCAGTCCAGGGGGTGGCTATGGCTACACCTTC. This sequence encodes CASSPGGGYGYTF.

This clonotype appeared a few times. The gene calls are TRBV24-1 and TRBJ1-2; D gene unclear. This CDR3 is 12 amino acids long. Germline V gene lookup returns CDR1 KGHDR and CDR2 SFDVKD. The V end lost 3 bases, the J end lost 8 bases, and 9 bases lay between the germline ends. The CDR3 reads CATSDPDGGYTF. The CDR3, as DNA: TGTGCCACCAGTGATCCGGACGGCGGCTACACCTTC.

There are many counts of this clonotype. The chain recombines TRBV12-3 or TRBV12-4 with TRBJ2-1; TRBD1 aligns across 9 bases. Unmatched junction bases numbered 6, after V lost 3 bases and J lost 6 bases. CDR3 size: 15 residues. The CDR3, as DNA: TGTGCCAGCAGTTTCCGGGACAGGGCATTCAATGAGCAGTTCTTC. Its translation: CASSFRDRAFNEQFF.

The rearrangement uses TRBV10-3 and TRBJ2-1; D possibly matches TRBD1 or TRBD2 (5 bases each). With 10 bases removed from V and 10 bases from J, the gap between germline ends came to 14 bases. The CDR3 covers 11 residues. CDR1 is ENHRY, CDR2 SYGVKD, per germline. CDR3 nucleotides: TGTGCCAGCAGCCCTGGGACCGAGCAGTTCTTC. This sequence encodes CASSPGTEQFF.

The chain has TRBV20-1 and TRBJ1-2; D gene uncertain. Germline values: CDR1 DFQATT, CDR2 SNEGSKA (reference sequence). V lost 3 bases and J lost 2, with 7 bases in between. The CDR3 is 12 amino acids. The CDR3 here is CSARDVNYGYTF. The CDR3 nucleotides read TGCAGTGCTAGGGACGTAAACTATGGCTACACCTTC.

This clonotype was counted many times. V gene TRBV4-1 combines with J gene TRBJ2-2; D remains unclear. The V and J ends lost 0 bases and 3 bases respectively, with 8 bases between them. The CDR3 covers 15 residues. The V gene's germline CDR1 is MGHRA and CDR2 YSYEKL. The chain's CDR3 is CASSQEEGYTGELFF. The DNA of the CDR3 is TGCGCCAGCAGCCAAGAAGAAGGGTACACCGGGGAGCTGTTTTTT.

The gene calls are TRBV4-2 and TRBJ2-7; D gene uncertain. The CDR3 has 15 residues. Trimming removed 0 bases at V and 2 bases at J, with 11 bases between. Germline CDR1 reads LGHNA; CDR2 reads YNFKEQ. The CDR3 region has the DNA TGTGCCAGCAGCCAAGATTATGACGGTACCTACGAGCAGTACTTC. Translating gives CASSQDYDGTYEQYF.

This clonotype was recorded a few times. This chain uses TRBV28 with TRBJ2-3; perhaps TRBD2 as D (5 bases). The CDR3 runs 13 residues. The V end lost 5 bases, the J end lost 1 base, and 7 bases lay between the germline ends. Germline values: CDR1 MDHEN, CDR2 SYDVKM. The CDR3 region is CASSNSGTDTQYF. The CDR3 DNA sequence: TGTGCCAGCAGTAATAGCGGCACAGATACGCAGTATTTT. Filled out from reference TRBV28 and TRBJ2-3, the complete variable domain reads DVKVTQSSRYLVKRTGEKVFLECVQDMDHENMFWYRQDPGLGLRLIYFSYDVKMKEKGDIPEGYSVSREKKERFSLILESASTNQTSMYLCASSNSGTDTQYFGPGTRLTVL.

This clonotype was found once. The rearrangement uses TRBV28 and TRBJ2-1, with TRBD2 as a possible D gene (6 bases). The CDR3 is 15 amino acids. The germline V and J ends were trimmed by 3 bases and 4 bases, with 13 bases remaining between them. Germline CDR1 reads MDHEN; CDR2 reads SYDVKM. Written as DNA, the CDR3 is TGTGCCAGCAGTTTGGGCGGGATTGGTTACAATGAGCAGTTCTTC. Its translation is CASSLGGIGYNEQFF.

V is TRBV7-6 and J is TRBJ2-1; the match to TRBD2 covers 7 bases. Germline CDR1 is SGHVS and CDR2 is FNYEAQ. The V and J ends lost 2 bases and 5 bases, in that order; junction bases with no gene match: 6. The CDR3 loop spans 15 amino acids. The chain's CDR3 is CASSLLLAPHNEQFF. The CDR3 DNA is TGTGCCAGCAGCTTACTACTAGCGCCTCACAATGAGCAGTTCTTC.

This clonotype has just a few counts. V is TRBV6-5 and J is TRBJ2-5, with TRBD2 matching over 7 bases. In germline, CDR1 is MNHEY, CDR2 SVGAGI. This CDR3 comprises 17 residues. Trimming removed 2 bases from V and 6 bases from J; junction bases left unmatched: 15. The CDR3 reads CASSYGSSGTALKTQYF. As DNA, the CDR3 is TGTGCCAGCAGTTACGGTTCTAGCGGCACCGCCCTAAAGACCCAGTACTTC.

This chain joins TRBV7-2 and TRBJ2-1; the match to TRBD2 covers 11 bases. CDR1 is SGHTA and CDR2 is FQGNSA in the germline V gene. J gave up 8 bases and V 5 bases, and 11 bases lay outside the gene matches. The CDR3 sequence is 16 residues long. The CDR3 protein is CASSPRTSGWGDEQFF. Here the CDR3 DNA reads TGTGCCAGCAGCCCGAGGACTAGCGGGTGGGGCGATGAGCAGTTCTTC.

The rearrangement uses TRBV10-3 and TRBJ2-1; 7 bases match TRBD2. The germline V gene has CDR1 ENHRY and CDR2 SYGVKD. J was trimmed by 8 bases and V by 8 bases; bases with no gene match: 6. This CDR3 is built from 12 residues. CDR3 sequence (DNA): TGTGCCATCTCCCTAGCGGTGGATGAGCAGTTCTTC. It translates to CAISLAVDEQFF.

The chain carries TRBV12-5 and TRBJ1-1; TRBD1 might be the D (5 bases). The CDR3 sequence is 14 residues long. CDR1 LGHNT and CDR2 FRNRAP come from the germline V gene. V lost 7 bases, J lost 5 bases, and 17 bases lay in between. The CDR3 protein is CASALSGGRTEAFF. The CDR3, as DNA: TGTGCTAGTGCCCTCAGCGGGGGACGGACTGAAGCTTTCTTT.

The chain carries TRBV2 and TRBJ2-5; D not certain. The CDR3 loop spans 11 amino acids. Germline assignment: CDR1 SNHLY and CDR2 FYNNEI. The V and J ends lost 7 bases and 4 bases respectively, with 7 bases between them. CDR3 amino acids: CASMPRETQYF. The CDR3 DNA is TGTGCCAGCATGCCACGAGAGACCCAGTACTTC.

This clonotype was recorded a few times. The chain combines TRBV24-1 with TRBJ1-5; D is unresolved. V was clipped by 5 bases and J by 0 bases, with 7 bases between them. The CDR3 runs to 14 residues. CDR1 is KGHDR, CDR2 SFDVKD, per germline. The CDR3 nucleotides are TGTGCCACCAGTGGATCCTATAGCAATCAGCCCCAGCATTTT. This gives the protein CATSGSYSNQPQHF.

This clonotype showed up just a few times. The chain uses TRBV24-1 and TRBJ1-5; 7 bases line up with TRBD1. There are 15 residues in the CDR3. CDR1 and CDR2 from the germline V gene are KGHDR and SFDVKD. V lost 7 bases to trimming and J lost 2 bases; unmatched junction nucleotides: 7. DNA for the CDR3: TGTGCCACCAGGCCAGGGGGAGGAGGCAATCAGCCCCAGCATTTT. This gives the protein CATRPGGGGNQPQHF.